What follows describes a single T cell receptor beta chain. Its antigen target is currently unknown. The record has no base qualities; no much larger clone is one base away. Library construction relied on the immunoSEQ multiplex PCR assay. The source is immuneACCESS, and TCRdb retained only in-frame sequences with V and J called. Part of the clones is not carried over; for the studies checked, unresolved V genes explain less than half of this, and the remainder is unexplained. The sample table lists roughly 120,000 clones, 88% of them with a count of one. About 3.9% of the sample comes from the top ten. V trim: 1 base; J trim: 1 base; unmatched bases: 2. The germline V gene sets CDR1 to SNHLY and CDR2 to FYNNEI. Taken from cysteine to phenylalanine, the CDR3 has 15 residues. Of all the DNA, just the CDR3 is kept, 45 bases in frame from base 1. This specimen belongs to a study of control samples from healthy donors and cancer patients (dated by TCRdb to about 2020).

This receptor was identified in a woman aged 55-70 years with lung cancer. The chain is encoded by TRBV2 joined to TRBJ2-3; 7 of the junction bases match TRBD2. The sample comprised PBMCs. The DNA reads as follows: TGTGCCAGCAGTGAAGGGGCGGGGGGCACAGATACGCAGTATTTT. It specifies CASSEGAGGTDTQYF.